Here is one T cell receptor (beta chain) with its context. Assay used: immunoSEQ multiplex PCR; TCRdb lists only in-frame clones, some missing. The data contain roughly 250,000 clones, nearly 90% of them seen just once; the ten biggest clones take up 0.37%. The data derive from a study of cytomegalovirus exposure and HLA in healthy donors. This TCR came from a woman aged 18 to 35 in good health and CMV-seronegative. Sequencing was carried out using PBMCs.

The CDR3 loop reads CASSSGTPPKGTQYF. CDR3 in DNA: TGTGCCAGCAGTAGCGGGACCCCTCCGAAGGGTACGCAGTATTTT. This sequence joins TRBV28 and TRBJ2-3; 7 nucleotides agree with TRBD2. With 5 bases clipped from V and 8 bases from J, the junction kept 13 bases outside the gene matches. CDR1 and CDR2 from the germline V gene are MDHEN and SYDVKM. This CDR3 comprises 15 residues.